This T cell receptor beta chain appears in the sequencing data of a study of control samples from healthy donors and cancer patients. Clones were read by immunoSEQ multiplex PCR, and TCRdb kept only the in-frame ones, dropping some. The table has roughly 30,000 clones, 70% to 90% seen once. The CDR3 covers 15 residues. Losses at the gene ends were 0 bases for V and 6 bases for J; bases not matched to a gene: 5. CDR1 and CDR2 (germline): MNHEY, SVGAGI. The sample taken for sequencing was formalin-fixed, paraffin-embedded tissue. V and J are TRBV6-5 and TRBJ2-7; 10 bases line up with TRBD1. The source of this sequence is a female donor with melanoma. CDR3 nucleotide sequence: TGTGCCAGCAGTTACTCGAGGACAGGGGGAAGCGAGCAGTACTTC. Amino acid sequence: CASSYSRTGGSEQYF.